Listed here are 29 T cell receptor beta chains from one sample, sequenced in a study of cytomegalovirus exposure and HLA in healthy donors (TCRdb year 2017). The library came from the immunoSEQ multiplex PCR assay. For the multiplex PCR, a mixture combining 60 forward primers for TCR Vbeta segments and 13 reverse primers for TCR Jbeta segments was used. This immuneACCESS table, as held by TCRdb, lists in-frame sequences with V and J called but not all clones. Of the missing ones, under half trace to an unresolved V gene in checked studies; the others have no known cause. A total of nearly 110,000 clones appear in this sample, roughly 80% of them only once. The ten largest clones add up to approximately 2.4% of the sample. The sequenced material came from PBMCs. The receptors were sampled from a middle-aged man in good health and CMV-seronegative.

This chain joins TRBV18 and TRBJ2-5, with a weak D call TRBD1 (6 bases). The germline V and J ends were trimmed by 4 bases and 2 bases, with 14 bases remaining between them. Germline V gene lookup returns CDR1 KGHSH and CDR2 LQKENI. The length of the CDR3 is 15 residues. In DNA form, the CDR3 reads TGTGCCAGCTCACAATATAGGACAGTTCAAGAGACCCAGTACTTC. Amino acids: CASSQYRTVQETQYF.

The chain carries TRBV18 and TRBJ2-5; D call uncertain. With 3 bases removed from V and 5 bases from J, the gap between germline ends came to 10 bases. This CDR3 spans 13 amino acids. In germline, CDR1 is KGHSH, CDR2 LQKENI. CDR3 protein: CASSPSAAETQYF. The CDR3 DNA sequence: TGTGCCAGCTCACCTTCCGCGGCGGAGACCCAGTACTTC.

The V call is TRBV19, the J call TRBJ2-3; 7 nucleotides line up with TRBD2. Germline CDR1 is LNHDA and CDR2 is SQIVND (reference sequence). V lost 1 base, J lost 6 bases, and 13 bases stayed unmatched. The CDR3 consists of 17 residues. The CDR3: CASSIGRGGRGWDTQYF. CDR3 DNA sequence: TGTGCCAGTAGTATAGGCCGCGGGGGACGAGGGTGGGATACGCAGTATTTT.

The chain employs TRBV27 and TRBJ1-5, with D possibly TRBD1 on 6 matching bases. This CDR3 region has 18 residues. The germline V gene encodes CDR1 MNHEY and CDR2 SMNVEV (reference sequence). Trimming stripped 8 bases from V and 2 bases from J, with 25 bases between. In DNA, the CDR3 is TGTGCCAGCCATACCGCCCCCAGGGGACGTCAGGGCAATCAGCCCCAGCATTTT. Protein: CASHTAPRGRQGNQPQHF.

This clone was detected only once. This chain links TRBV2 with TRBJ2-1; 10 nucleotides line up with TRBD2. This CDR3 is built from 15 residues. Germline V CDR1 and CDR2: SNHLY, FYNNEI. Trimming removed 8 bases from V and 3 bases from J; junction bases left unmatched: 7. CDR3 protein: CASGRIAGGYNEQFF. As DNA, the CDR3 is TGTGCCAGCGGACGGATAGCGGGGGGCTACAATGAGCAGTTCTTC.

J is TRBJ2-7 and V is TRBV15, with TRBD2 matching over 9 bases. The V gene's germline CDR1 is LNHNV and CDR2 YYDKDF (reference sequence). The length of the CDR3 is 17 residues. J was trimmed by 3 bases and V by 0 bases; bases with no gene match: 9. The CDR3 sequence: CATSRDQGGGAIYEQYF. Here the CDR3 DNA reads TGTGCCACCAGCAGAGATCAGGGCGGGGGGGCAATCTACGAGCAGTACTTC.

DNA for the CDR3: TGTGCCAGCAGCCCCCCGGGGGGGCCCGACTACACCTTC. Protein sequence: CASSPPGGPDYTF. The chain links TRBV11-2 to TRBJ1-2; D might be TRBD1 (6 bases). Germline CDR1 SGHAT, CDR2 FQNNGV. V was pared by 5 bases and J by 10 bases, with 17 bases between. The CDR3 has 13 amino acids.

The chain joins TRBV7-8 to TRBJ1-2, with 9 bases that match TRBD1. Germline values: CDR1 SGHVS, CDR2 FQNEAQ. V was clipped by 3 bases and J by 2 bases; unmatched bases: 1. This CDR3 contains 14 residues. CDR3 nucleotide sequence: TGTGCCAGCAGCTTTGGGACAGGGAACTATGGCTACACCTTC. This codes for CASSFGTGNYGYTF.

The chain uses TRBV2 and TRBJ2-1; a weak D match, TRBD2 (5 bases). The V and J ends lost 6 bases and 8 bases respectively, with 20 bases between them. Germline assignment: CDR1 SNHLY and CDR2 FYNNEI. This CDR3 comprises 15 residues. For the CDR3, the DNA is TGTGCCAGCAGAGTCGGGTTAGCGAGGAAGGATGAGCAGTTCTTC. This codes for CASRVGLARKDEQFF.

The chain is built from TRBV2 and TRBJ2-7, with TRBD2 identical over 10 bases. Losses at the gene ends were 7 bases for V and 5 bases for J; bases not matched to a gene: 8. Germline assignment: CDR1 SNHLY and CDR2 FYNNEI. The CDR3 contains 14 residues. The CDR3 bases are TGTGCCAGCAACTTAGCGGGGGGCGTCCACGAGCAGTACTTC. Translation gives CASNLAGGVHEQYF.

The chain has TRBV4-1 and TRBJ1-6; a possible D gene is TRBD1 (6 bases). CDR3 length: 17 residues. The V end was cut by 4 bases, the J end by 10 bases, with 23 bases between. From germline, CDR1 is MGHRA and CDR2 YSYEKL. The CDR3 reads CASSLGPENRVRSPLHF. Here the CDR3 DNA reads TGCGCCAGCAGCCTTGGGCCGGAGAACAGGGTCAGATCACCCCTCCACTTT.

Here the CDR3 reads CASSLEGGFYNEQFF. Here the CDR3 DNA reads TGTGCCAGCAGCTTGGAGGGGGGGTTCTACAATGAGCAGTTCTTC. V gene TRBV5-4 combines with J gene TRBJ2-1, with D possibly TRBD2 on 7 matching bases. V was pared by 0 bases and J by 3 bases, with 10 bases between. The CDR3 has 15 residues. The germline CDR1 and CDR2 sequences are SGHNT and YYREEE (reference sequence).

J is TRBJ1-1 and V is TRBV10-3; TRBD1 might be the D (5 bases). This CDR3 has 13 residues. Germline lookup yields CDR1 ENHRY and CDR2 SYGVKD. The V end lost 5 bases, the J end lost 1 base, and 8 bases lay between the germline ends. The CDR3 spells CAISNQGNTEAFF. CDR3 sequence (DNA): TGTGCCATCAGTAATCAGGGGAACACTGAAGCTTTCTTT.

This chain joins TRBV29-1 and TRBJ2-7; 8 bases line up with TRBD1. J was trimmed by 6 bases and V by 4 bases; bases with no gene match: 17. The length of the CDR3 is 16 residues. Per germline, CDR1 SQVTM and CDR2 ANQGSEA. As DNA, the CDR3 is TGCAGCGTTGGCGCGTCGGCAGGGGGCGAATTGGTCGAGCAGTACTTC. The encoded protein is CSVGASAGGELVEQYF.

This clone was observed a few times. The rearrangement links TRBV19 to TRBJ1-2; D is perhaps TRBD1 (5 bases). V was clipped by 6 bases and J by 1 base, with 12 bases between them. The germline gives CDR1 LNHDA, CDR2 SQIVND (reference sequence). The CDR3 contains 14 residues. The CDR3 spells CASRFGGVNYGYTF. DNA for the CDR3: TGTGCCAGTAGGTTCGGGGGTGTTAACTATGGCTACACCTTC.

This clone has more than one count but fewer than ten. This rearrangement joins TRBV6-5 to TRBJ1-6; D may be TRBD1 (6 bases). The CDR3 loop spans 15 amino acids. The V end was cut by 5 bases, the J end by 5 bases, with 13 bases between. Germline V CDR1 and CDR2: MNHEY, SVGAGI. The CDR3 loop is CASSRGNRDNSPLHF. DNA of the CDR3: TGTGCCAGCAGTAGGGGGAACAGGGATAATTCACCCCTCCACTTT.

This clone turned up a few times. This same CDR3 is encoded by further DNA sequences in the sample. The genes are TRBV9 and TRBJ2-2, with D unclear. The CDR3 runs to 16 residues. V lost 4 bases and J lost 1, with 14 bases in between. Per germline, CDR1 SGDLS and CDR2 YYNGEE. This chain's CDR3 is CASSSDPLLNTGELFF. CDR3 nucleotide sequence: TGTGCCAGCAGCTCCGATCCACTCTTGAACACCGGGGAGCTGTTTTTT. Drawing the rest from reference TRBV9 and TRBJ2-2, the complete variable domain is DSGVTQTPKHLITATGQRVTLRCSPRSGDLSVYWYQQSLDQGLQFLIQYYNGEERAKGNILERFSAQQFPDLHSELNLSSLELGDSALYFCASSSDPLLNTGELFFGEGSRLTVL.

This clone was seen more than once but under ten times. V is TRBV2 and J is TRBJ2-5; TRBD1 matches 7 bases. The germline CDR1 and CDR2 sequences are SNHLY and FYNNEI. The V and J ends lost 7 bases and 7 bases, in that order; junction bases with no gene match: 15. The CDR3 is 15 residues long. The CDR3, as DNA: TGTGCCAGCACCCGAGGACAGGCGGGTCTAGGGACCCAGTACTTC. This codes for CASTRGQAGLGTQYF.

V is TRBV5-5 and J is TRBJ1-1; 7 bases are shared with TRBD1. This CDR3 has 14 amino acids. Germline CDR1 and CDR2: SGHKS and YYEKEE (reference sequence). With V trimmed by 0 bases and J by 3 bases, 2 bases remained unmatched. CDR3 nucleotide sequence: TGTGCCAGCAGCTTGGCAGGGGGTTACACTGAAGCTTTCTTT. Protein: CASSLAGGYTEAFF.

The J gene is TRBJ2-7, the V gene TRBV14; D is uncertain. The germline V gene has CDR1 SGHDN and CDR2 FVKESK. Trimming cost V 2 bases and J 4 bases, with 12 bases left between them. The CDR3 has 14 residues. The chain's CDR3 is CASSQHNSLYEQYF. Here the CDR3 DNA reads TGTGCCAGCAGCCAACATAACAGCCTTTACGAGCAGTACTTC.

For the CDR3, the DNA is TGTGCCAGCAGCCCTGACAGGTTGAACACTGAAGCTTTCTTT. This sequence encodes CASSPDRLNTEAFF. The chain has TRBV7-8 and TRBJ1-1, with TRBD1 as a possible D gene (6 bases). The CDR3 runs 14 residues. V was trimmed by 5 bases and J by 0 bases, leaving 10 bases between them. The germline V gene encodes CDR1 SGHVS and CDR2 FQNEAQ.

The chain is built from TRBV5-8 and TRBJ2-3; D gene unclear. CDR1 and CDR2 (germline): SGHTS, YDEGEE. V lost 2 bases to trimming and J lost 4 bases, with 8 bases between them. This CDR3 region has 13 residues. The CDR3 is CASSFRSADTQYF. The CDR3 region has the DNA TGTGCCAGCAGCTTTCGGTCCGCAGATACGCAGTATTTT.

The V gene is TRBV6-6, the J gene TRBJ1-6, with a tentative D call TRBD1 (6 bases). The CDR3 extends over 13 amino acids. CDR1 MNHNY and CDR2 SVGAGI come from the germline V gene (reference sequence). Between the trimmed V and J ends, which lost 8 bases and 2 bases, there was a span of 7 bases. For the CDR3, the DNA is TGTGCCAGCGGACAGACCTATAATTCACCCCTCCACTTT. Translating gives CASGQTYNSPLHF.

This CDR3 is CASSLMTSGSLYEQYF. DNA for the CDR3: TGTGCCAGTAGTCTCATGACTAGCGGGTCACTCTACGAGCAGTACTTC. The chain has TRBV19 and TRBJ2-7, with 10 bases matching TRBD2. The CDR3 has 16 amino acids. Per the germline V gene, CDR1 is LNHDA and CDR2 is SQIVND (reference sequence). The V gene end was trimmed by 5 bases and the J gene end by 3 bases; junction bases not matched to a gene: 10.

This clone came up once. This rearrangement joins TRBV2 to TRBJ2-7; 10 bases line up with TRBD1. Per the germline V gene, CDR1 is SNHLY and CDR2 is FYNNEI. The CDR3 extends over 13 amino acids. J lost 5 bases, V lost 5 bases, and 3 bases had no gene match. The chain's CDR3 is CASSRQGADEQYF. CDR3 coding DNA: TGTGCCAGCAGTCGACAGGGGGCGGACGAGCAGTACTTC.

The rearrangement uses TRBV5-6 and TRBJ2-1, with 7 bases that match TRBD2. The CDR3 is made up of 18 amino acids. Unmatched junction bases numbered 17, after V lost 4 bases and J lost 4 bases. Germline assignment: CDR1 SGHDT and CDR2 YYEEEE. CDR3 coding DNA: TGTGCCAGCAGCCTTTCGGGGGGTACGGGATCTGTTTACAATGAGCAGTTCTTC. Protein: CASSLSGGTGSVYNEQFF.

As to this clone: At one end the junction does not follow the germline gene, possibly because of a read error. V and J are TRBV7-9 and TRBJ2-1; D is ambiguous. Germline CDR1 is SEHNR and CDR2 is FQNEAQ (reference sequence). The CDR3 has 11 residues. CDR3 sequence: CSSERYNEQFF. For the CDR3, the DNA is TGTTCCAGCGAGCGTTACAATGAGCAGTTCTTC.

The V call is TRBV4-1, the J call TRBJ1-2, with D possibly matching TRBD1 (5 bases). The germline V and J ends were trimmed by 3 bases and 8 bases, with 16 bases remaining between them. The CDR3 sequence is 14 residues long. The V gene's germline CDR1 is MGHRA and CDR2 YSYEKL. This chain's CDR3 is CASSHIRGTTGYTF. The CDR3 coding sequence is TGCGCCAGCAGCCACATTAGGGGCACAACGGGCTACACCTTC.

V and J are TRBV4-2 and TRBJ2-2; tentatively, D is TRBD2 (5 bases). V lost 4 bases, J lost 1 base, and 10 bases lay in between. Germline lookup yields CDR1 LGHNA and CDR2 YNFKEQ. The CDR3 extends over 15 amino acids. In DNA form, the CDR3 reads TGTGCCAGCAGCCTGAGCGGTCGGAACACCGGGGAGCTGTTTTTT. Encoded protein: CASSLSGRNTGELFF.